What follows are 27 T cell receptor beta chains derived from one specimen sequenced in a study of early T cells in non-severe SARS-CoV-2 infection. TCRdb re-called the 5' RACE reads through MiXCR, storing one row per CDR3 protein. The sample lists about 120,000 distinct CDR3 sequences, approximately 12% occurring once. The sample consisted of whole blood, taken at baseline. These receptors all come from an adult who was a healthcare worker with PCR-confirmed SARS-CoV-2 infection or an uninfected control (not recorded which).

The chain recombines TRBV5-1 with TRBJ1-1; possible D gene TRBD1, 6 bases. The CDR3 covers 15 residues. Per germline, CDR1 SGHRS and CDR2 YFSETQ. The germline V and J ends were trimmed by 4 bases and 8 bases, with 21 bases remaining between them. For the CDR3, the DNA is TGCGCCAGCAGCCTTTGGACAGATCCTAAAAGGGAAGCTTTCTTT. It is translated as CASSLWTDPKREAFF.

This clonotype was counted ten times or more. V and J are TRBV12-3 or TRBV12-4 and TRBJ2-7; no clear D. The CDR3 covers 13 residues. Trimming removed 5 bases at V and 0 bases at J, with 8 bases between. CDR3 nucleotide sequence: TGTGCCAGCAGTCCTGGACCCTCCTACGAGCAGTACTTC. Translating gives CASSPGPSYEQYF.

This chain uses TRBV5-1 with TRBJ1-3; TRBD1 aligns across 7 bases. The germline gives CDR1 SGHRS, CDR2 YFSETQ. V shed 2 bases, J shed 3 bases, and the junction held 8 bases outside the gene matches. There are 16 residues in the CDR3. The CDR3 protein is CASSLDPGGGGNTIYF. The CDR3 region has the DNA TGCGCCAGCAGCTTAGATCCAGGGGGAGGTGGAAACACCATATATTTT. The entire variable domain, with the rest obtained from reference TRBV5-1 and TRBJ1-3, is as follows: KAGVTQTPRYLIKTRGQQVTLSCSPISGHRSVSWYQQTPGQGLQFLFEYFSETQRNKGNFPGRFSGRQFSNSRSEMNVSTLELGDSALYLCASSLDPGGGGNTIYFGEGSWLTVV.

This rearrangement joins TRBV5-4 to TRBJ2-1, with D possibly TRBD1 on 6 matching bases. Germline values: CDR1 SGHNT, CDR2 YYREEE (reference sequence). The CDR3 extends over 15 amino acids. Trimming left V 0 bases short and J 13 bases short, with 20 bases between. The CDR3 DNA sequence: TGTGCCAGCAGCTTGGAAGGTTCCCGCGGACAGTTTCAGTTCTTC. It encodes CASSLEGSRGQFQFF.

V and J are TRBV5-1 and TRBJ2-3; D is ambiguous. The germline V gene encodes CDR1 SGHRS and CDR2 YFSETQ. Trimming left V 4 bases short and J 0 bases short, with 12 bases between. The CDR3 runs to 15 residues. CDR3 region: CASSMAETSTDTQYF. The DNA of the CDR3 is TGCGCCAGCAGCATGGCCGAAACTAGCACAGATACGCAGTATTTT.

The chain carries TRBV3-1 and TRBJ2-3, with D tentatively TRBD1 (6 bases). Trimming took off 2 bases at V and 6 bases at J, with 18 bases between the two ends. The germline V gene encodes CDR1 LGHDT and CDR2 YNNKEL (reference sequence). The CDR3 contains 16 residues. CDR3 nucleotides: TGTGCCAGCAGCCAATTCCTGAACAGGGATCAGGATACGCAGTATTTT. Translation: CASSQFLNRDQDTQYF.

This clonotype was recorded at least ten times. This sequence joins TRBV12-3 or TRBV12-4 and TRBJ1-4, with D unclear. This CDR3 is 14 amino acids long. The germline V and J ends were trimmed by 4 bases and 3 bases, with 9 bases remaining between them. CDR3 sequence (DNA): TGTGCCAGCAGTTACTCTACGGCTAATGAAAAACTGTTTTTT. It encodes CASSYSTANEKLFF.

In this sample, this clonotype turned up many times. The V call is TRBV28, the J call TRBJ2-5, with D possibly TRBD1 on 5 matching bases. Germline V lookup: CDR1 MDHEN, CDR2 SYDVKM. The germline V and J ends were trimmed by 3 bases and 4 bases, with 12 bases remaining between them. The CDR3 has 14 amino acids. The CDR3 protein is CASSFQGGPETQYF. The CDR3 DNA reads TGTGCCAGCAGTTTTCAGGGCGGACCAGAGACCCAGTACTTC.

This clonotype was seen a few times. This chain connects TRBV28 to TRBJ2-7; D possibly corresponds to TRBD1 (5 bases). Looked up from germline, CDR1 is MDHEN and CDR2 is SYDVKM. The ends were cut back, 10 bases at V and 3 bases at J, with 10 bases in the middle. The CDR3 is 11 amino acids. The CDR3 spells CATRDSYEQYF. The CDR3 region has the DNA TGTGCCACCAGAGACAGCTACGAGCAGTACTTC.

This clonotype was observed a few times. CDR3 region: CASSFLTGTGIYEQYF. CDR3 nucleotide sequence: TGTGCCAGCAGCTTCCTGACCGGGACAGGGATTTATGAGCAGTACTTC. This sequence joins TRBV5-5 and TRBJ2-7; 9 bases align to TRBD1. Per germline, CDR1 SGHKS and CDR2 YYEKEE (reference sequence). The CDR3 is 16 amino acids. The V and J ends lost 2 bases and 7 bases, in that order; junction bases with no gene match: 13.

This clonotype was seen only once. V is TRBV6-2 or TRBV6-3 and J is TRBJ2-3; TRBD2 aligns across 8 bases. The germline V gene encodes CDR1 MNHEY and CDR2 SVGEGT. V dropped 5 bases and J dropped 2; count of bases not matched to a gene: 6. The CDR3 spans 15 residues. The CDR3 DNA reads TGTGCCAGCAGTATTAGCGGGGTATACACAGATACGCAGTATTTT. Translating it yields CASSISGVYTDTQYF.

The chain combines TRBV7-8 with TRBJ2-1; D possibly corresponds to TRBD1 (5 bases). CDR1 SGHVS and CDR2 FQNEAQ come from the germline V gene. Trimming cost V 5 bases and J 4 bases, with 9 bases left between them. The CDR3 sequence is 13 residues long. The CDR3 sequence is CASSQDKYNEQFF. CDR3 DNA: TGTGCCAGCAGCCAGGACAAATACAATGAGCAGTTCTTC.

This clonotype was counted ten times or more. The rearrangement joins TRBV5-1 to TRBJ2-1; D might be TRBD1 (6 bases). The CDR3 consists of 15 residues. The germline V gene encodes CDR1 SGHRS and CDR2 YFSETQ. Trimming took 0 bases from V and 3 from J, leaving 10 bases between them. DNA for the CDR3: TGCGCCAGCAGCTTGGCAGGGGTGAGCTACAATGAGCAGTTCTTC. It is translated as CASSLAGVSYNEQFF.

This clonotype was detected only a few times. The chain employs TRBV5-1 and TRBJ2-5; D uncertain. V was shortened by 2 bases and J by 1 base, with 6 bases between the two germline ends. Germline-derived CDR1 and CDR2 are SGHRS and YFSETQ. The CDR3 runs 13 residues. Written as DNA, the CDR3 is TGCGCCAGCAGCTTTTCGGCCCAAGAGACCCAGTACTTC. This encodes CASSFSAQETQYF. The complete variable domain, with remaining parts taken from reference TRBV5-1 and TRBJ2-5, reads KAGVTQTPRYLIKTRGQQVTLSCSPISGHRSVSWYQQTPGQGLQFLFEYFSETQRNKGNFPGRFSGRQFSNSRSEMNVSTLELGDSALYLCASSFSAQETQYFGPGTRLLVL.

This clonotype came up a few times. The rearrangement links TRBV20-1 to TRBJ2-7; D could derive from TRBD1 or TRBD2 (5 bases each). The CDR3 is 14 residues long. The germline gives CDR1 DFQATT, CDR2 SNEGSKA (reference sequence). Trimming took off 0 bases at V and 3 bases at J, with 12 bases between the two ends. CDR3 bases: TGCAGTGCTAGAGATGGACGGGGCGGCTACGAGCAGTACTTC. Its translation is CSARDGRGGYEQYF.

This clonotype came up a few times. The chain employs TRBV29-1 and TRBJ1-2; perhaps TRBD1 as D (6 bases). Germline values: CDR1 SQVTM, CDR2 ANQGSEA. The CDR3 extends over 12 amino acids. V lost 7 bases and J 2 bases, leaving 11 bases between the germline ends. The CDR3 sequence: CSGGTSNYGYTF. DNA for the CDR3: TGCAGCGGAGGGACATCCAACTATGGCTACACCTTC.

This clonotype was counted between two and nine times. The chain is built from TRBV12-3 or TRBV12-4 and TRBJ1-2, with D unclear. V was trimmed by 9 bases and J by 2 bases, leaving 13 bases between them. This CDR3 spans 13 amino acids. The CDR3 nucleotides read TGTGCCAGTCGGGCCCTAGGGAACTATGGCTACACCTTC. Translated: CASRALGNYGYTF.

This clonotype was seen more than once but under ten times. The gene calls are TRBV9 and TRBJ1-2, with D possibly TRBD1 on 5 matching bases. CDR1 and CDR2 from the germline V gene are SGDLS and YYNGEE. The CDR3 covers 13 residues. V shed 4 bases and J shed 8 bases, with 15 bases lying between them. The CDR3 spells CASSPGTLEGYTF. The CDR3 DNA reads TGTGCCAGCAGCCCCGGGACTCTAGAAGGCTACACCTTC.

The chain's CDR3 is CASSQGFPLRTNTEAFF. The CDR3 coding sequence is TGTGCCAGCAGCCAAGGGTTTCCGTTAAGGACGAACACTGAAGCTTTCTTT. The chain is built from TRBV4-2 and TRBJ1-1; no clear D. This CDR3 region has 17 residues. V lost 1 base, J lost 1 base, and 16 bases lay in between. Germline V lookup: CDR1 LGHNA, CDR2 YNFKEQ.

The rearrangement links TRBV20-1 to TRBJ1-4, with D maybe TRBD1 (6 bases). The V end lost 0 bases, the J end lost 3 bases, and 20 bases lay between the germline ends. This CDR3 is built from 18 residues. Germline CDR1 and CDR2: DFQATT and SNEGSKA (reference sequence). CDR3 protein: CSARDYSGRGVSNEKLFF. DNA of the CDR3: TGCAGTGCTAGAGATTACTCGGGCAGGGGTGTATCTAATGAAAAACTGTTTTTT.

This clonotype was found a few times. The chain is built from TRBV7-4 and TRBJ2-5; no clear D gene. Germline V CDR1 and CDR2: SGHVT, SQSDAQ. This CDR3 contains 13 residues. Trimming removed 1 base at V and 4 bases at J, with 7 bases between. Here the CDR3 reads CASSLEGGETQYF. In nucleotides, the CDR3 is TGTGCCAGCAGCTTAGAAGGCGGAGAGACCCAGTACTTC.

This clonotype was seen only a few times. The V gene is TRBV5-1, the J gene TRBJ2-2; no clear D. Trimming stripped 4 bases from V and 0 bases from J, with 16 bases between. The CDR3 extends over 17 amino acids. Germline CDR1 SGHRS, CDR2 YFSETQ. This chain's CDR3 is CASSLLGSRTNTGELFF. CDR3 in DNA: TGCGCCAGCAGCCTACTGGGCAGCCGTACGAACACCGGGGAGCTGTTTTTT.

This chain links TRBV7-2 with TRBJ2-7; TRBD1 matches at 9 bases. Germline V gene sequence: CDR1 SGHTA, CDR2 FQGNSA. Trimming cost V 5 bases and J 5 bases; bases outside gene matches: 13. The CDR3 length is 16 residues. CDR3 in amino acids: CASSPEPGQGLHEQYF. The CDR3 DNA follows: TGTGCCAGCAGCCCAGAACCGGGACAGGGTCTCCACGAGCAGTACTTC.

In its sample, this clonotype was seen many times. The chain uses TRBV6-1 and TRBJ2-4, with D uncertain. CDR1 and CDR2 (germline): MNHNS, SASEGT. The CDR3 is made up of 16 amino acids. V was clipped by 3 bases and J by 0 bases, with 12 bases between them. This chain's CDR3 is CASSDGAGLAKNIQYF. The CDR3 nucleotides are TGTGCCAGCAGTGATGGCGCCGGGCTAGCCAAAAACATTCAGTACTTC.

The table lists this clonotype with a count of one. The CDR3 is CSADDRVRQETQYF. The CDR3, as DNA: TGCAGTGCTGATGACAGGGTCCGCCAAGAGACCCAGTACTTC. V usage is TRBV20-1 and J usage is TRBJ2-5; 7 nucleotides align to TRBD1. Per germline, CDR1 DFQATT and CDR2 SNEGSKA (reference sequence). The CDR3 is made up of 14 amino acids. The V gene end was trimmed by 5 bases and the J gene end by 1 base; junction bases not matched to a gene: 7.

This clonotype was found a few times. V and J are TRBV27 and TRBJ2-1; D remains ambiguous. CDR1 is MNHEY and CDR2 is SMNVEV in the germline V gene (reference sequence). The CDR3 loop spans 16 amino acids. V was trimmed by 6 bases and J by 0 bases, leaving 15 bases between them. As DNA, the CDR3 is TGTGCCAGCAGAGGTCCCCTAACGGCCTCCTACAATGAGCAGTTCTTC. It yields the protein CASRGPLTASYNEQFF.

This chain links TRBV28 with TRBJ2-7; D could derive from TRBD1 or TRBD2 (6 bases each). Germline V CDR1 and CDR2: MDHEN, SYDVKM. This CDR3 has 14 residues. V was trimmed by 3 bases and J by 4 bases, leaving 13 bases between them. CDR3: CASSFWGANYEQYF. The CDR3 bases are TGTGCCAGCAGTTTTTGGGGGGCTAATTACGAGCAGTACTTC.